This is a list of T cell receptor beta chains from one sample in a study of blood T cell repertoires in COVID-19. This table comes from immunoSEQ multiplex PCR, and its TCRdb copy is limited to in-frame clones, with some not included. The sample has 150,000 or so clones; around 84% are singletons. The material sequenced was peripheral blood. The receptors come from a woman aged 45-65 years with COVID-19, enrolled during active disease. CDR3s include the opening cysteine and the closing phenylalanine or tryptophan. A D gene is named only where the DNA matches it firmly. Size is stated for part of the rows, as once, few or many counts, or as a class when the clone is expanded.

TRBV6-5	-	TRBJ1-2	-	CASKRVEGISYGYTF	TGTGCCAGCAAGAGGGTGGAGGGTATTAGTTACGGCTACACCTTC
TRBV9	-	TRBJ2-2	TRBD2	CASRETSGVAGELFF	TGTGCCAGCAGAGAGACTAGCGGGGTTGCCGGGGAGCTGTTTTTT
TRBV6-2/TRBV6-3	-	TRBJ1-2	-	CASSWPLNGYTF	TGTGCCAGCAGTTGGCCGCTTAATGGCTACACCTTC
TRBV6-5	once	TRBJ1-2	-	CASSYSLAANYGYTF	TGTGCCAGCAGTTACTCGTTGGCAGCTAACTATGGCTACACCTTC
TRBV28	-	TRBJ2-7	-	CASSLRQATYEQYF	TGTGCCAGCAGTCTCAGACAGGCAACCTACGAGCAGTACTTC
TRBV7-2	-	TRBJ2-7	TRBD2	CASSLGRLAGALSYEQYF	TGTGCCAGCAGCTTGGGACGACTAGCGGGGGCCCTCTCCTACGAGCAGTACTTC
TRBV11-3	-	TRBJ2-3	TRBD2	CASSSLAGYTDTQYF	TGTGCCAGCAGCTCTCTAGCGGGGTACACAGATACGCAGTATTTT
TRBV2	-	TRBJ1-5	-	CASSEGGYSNQPQHF	TGTGCCAGCAGTGAAGGAGGTTATAGCAATCAGCCCCAGCATTTT
TRBV6-6	few	TRBJ1-5	-	CASSEHQGFNQPQHF	TGTGCCAGCAGCGAACACCAGGGGTTCAATCAGCCCCAGCATTTT
TRBV5-6	-	TRBJ1-1	-	CASSLTGEAFF	TGTGCCAGCAGCTTAACAGGGGAAGCTTTCTTT
TRBV3-1/TRBV3-2	-	TRBJ1-6	TRBD1	CASSHRDRPNSPLHF	TGTGCCAGCAGCCACCGGGACAGGCCTAATTCACCCCTCCACTTT
TRBV4-1	once	TRBJ1-1	TRBD1	CASSQAPTGGLDTEAFF	TGCGCCAGCAGCCAAGCTCCGACAGGGGGCTTGGACACTGAAGCTTTCTTT
TRBV9	-	TRBJ2-1	TRBD2	CASSGKAGVSYNEQFF	TGTGCCAGCAGCGGTAAAGCGGGGGTCTCCTACAATGAGCAGTTCTTC
TRBV30	-	TRBJ2-3	-	CAWRGPTDTQYF	TGTGCCTGGAGGGGCCCCACAGATACGCAGTATTTT
TRBV7-2	few	TRBJ1-3	TRBD1	CASRSGTVGNTIYF	TGTGCCAGCAGATCCGGGACAGTTGGAAACACCATATATTTT
TRBV10-3	-	TRBJ1-1	-	CAIRNRDGKTEAFF	TGTGCCATCCGAAACAGGGATGGAAAAACTGAAGCTTTCTTT
TRBV30	-	TRBJ2-2	-	CAWGMRGSGPGELFF	TGTGCCTGGGGTATGAGGGGGTCCGGGCCCGGGGAGCTGTTTTTT
TRBV3-1/TRBV3-2	-	TRBJ2-2	-	CASSQTGGLHTGELFF	TGTGCCAGCAGCCAAACCGGCGGACTACACACCGGGGAGCTGTTTTTT
TRBV20-1	-	TRBJ1-2	TRBD1	CSAPTGSYTF	TGCAGTGCACCGACAGGGAGCTACACCTTC
TRBV30	few	TRBJ2-5	TRBD1	CAWIRTGGTSDF	TGTGCCTGGATTCGGACAGGGGGGACCTCTGACTTC
TRBV4-3	-	TRBJ2-1	-	CASSQVSQGYNEQFF	TGCGCCAGCAGCCAAGTTTCCCAGGGATACAATGAGCAGTTCTTC
TRBV5-6	-	TRBJ1-4	TRBD1	CASSVGQANEKLFF	TGTGCCAGCAGCGTGGGACAGGCTAATGAAAAACTGTTTTTT
TRBV27	-	TRBJ1-2	TRBD1	CASSFDDRGSRGYTF	TGTGCCAGCAGTTTCGACGACAGGGGAAGCAGGGGCTACACCTTC
TRBV9	-	TRBJ2-5	TRBD2	CASSVGTSVETQYF	TGTGCCAGCAGCGTAGGCACTAGCGTAGAGACCCAGTACTTC
TRBV11-2	-	TRBJ2-1	TRBD2	CASSMTSGGANEQFF	TGTGCCAGCAGCATGACTAGCGGGGGGGCCAATGAGCAGTTCTTC
TRBV11-1	-	TRBJ1-1	-	CASSLVGWNTEAFF	TGTGCCAGCAGCTTAGTTGGCTGGAACACTGAAGCTTTCTTT
TRBV11-2	-	TRBJ2-7	-	CASSLVAGSGTYEQYF	TGTGCCAGCAGCTTAGTGGCAGGGTCCGGTACCTACGAGCAGTACTTC
TRBV27	-	TRBJ2-7	-	CASSLRLTGAYEQYF	TGTGCCAGCAGTTTACGGTTAACGGGAGCCTACGAGCAGTACTTC
TRBV5-1	once	TRBJ2-1	-	CASSFLAYNEQFF	TGCGCCAGCAGCTTCTTAGCCTACAATGAGCAGTTCTTC
TRBV3-1/TRBV3-2	-	TRBJ2-3	TRBD2	CASSQTSGGAFGTDTQYF	TGTGCCAGCAGCCAGACTAGCGGGGGGGCCTTTGGCACAGATACGCAGTATTTT
TRBV18	-	TRBJ1-1	-	CASSLQSNTEAFF	TGTGCCAGCTCACTACAGAGCAACACTGAAGCTTTCTTT
TRBV10-1	-	TRBJ2-3	TRBD2	CASSERGGTDTQYF	TGCGCCAGCAGTGAACGGGGGGGCACAGATACGCAGTATTTT
TRBV19	-	TRBJ2-7	-	CASSISSNYEQYF	TGTGCCAGTAGTATAAGCTCAAACTACGAGCAGTACTTC
TRBV30	-	TRBJ2-2	TRBD1	CAWRVTGDIGELFF	TGTGCCTGGAGGGTGACAGGGGATATCGGGGAGCTGTTTTTT
TRBV5-6	-	TRBJ2-3	-	CASSLISSTDTQYF	TGTGCCAGCAGCTTGATCTCTAGCACAGATACGCAGTATTTT
TRBV7-2	-	TRBJ2-5	TRBD1	CASSSGQQRSQYF	TGTGCCAGCAGCTCGGGACAGCAAAGGTCCCAGTACTTC
TRBV5-1	-	TRBJ1-5	-	CASSLQGYSNQPQHF	TGCGCCAGCAGCTTGCAGGGTTATAGCAATCAGCCCCAGCATTTT
TRBV19	-	TRBJ2-5	TRBD2	CASSIRGGPQETQYF	TGTGCCAGTAGTATACGGGGGGGGCCTCAAGAGACCCAGTACTTC
TRBV6-5	-	TRBJ2-3	TRBD1	CASRLQGAGTDTQYF	TGTGCCAGCAGGCTACAGGGGGCGGGCACAGATACGCAGTATTTT
TRBV12-5	-	TRBJ1-1	TRBD1	CASGKQGVNTEAFF	TGTGCTAGTGGTAAGCAGGGGGTGAACACTGAAGCTTTCTTT
TRBV18	-	TRBJ1-2	TRBD1	CASSTGTGVGYTF	TGTGCCAGCTCGACCGGGACAGGGGTTGGCTACACCTTC
TRBV11-2	-	TRBJ2-3	TRBD1	CASRGQGAGTDTQYF	TGTGCCAGCAGGGGACAGGGGGCTGGCACAGATACGCAGTATTTT
TRBV6-4	-	TRBJ2-5	TRBD1	CASITGGGETQYF	TGTGCCAGCATCACAGGGGGAGGAGAGACCCAGTACTTC
TRBV3-1/TRBV3-2	-	TRBJ1-4	TRBD1	CASSNRGGNEKLFF	TGTGCCAGCAGTAACAGGGGGGGTAATGAAAAACTGTTTTTT
TRBV5-4	once	TRBJ2-7	-	CASTDSRGFEQYF	TGTGCCAGCACCGATTCGCGGGGATTCGAGCAGTACTTC
TRBV3-1/TRBV3-2	-	TRBJ2-1	TRBD2	CASSQFREASYNEQFF	TGTGCCAGCAGCCAATTCCGGGAGGCATCGTACAATGAGCAGTTCTTC
TRBV7-9	-	TRBJ2-3	TRBD2	CASSPAVLAGGAGDTQYF	TGTGCCAGCAGCCCGGCTGTACTAGCGGGGGGAGCAGGGGATACGCAGTATTTT
TRBV14	-	TRBJ2-5	-	CASSPRQNQQETQYF	TGTGCCAGCAGTCCACGACAGAATCAACAAGAGACCCAGTACTTC
TRBV14	few	TRBJ1-3	-	CASSQQGFGNTIYF	TGTGCCAGCAGCCAACAGGGATTTGGAAACACCATATATTTT
TRBV5-1	few	TRBJ2-2	TRBD1	CASSYGTGRTGELFF	TGCGCCAGCAGCTACGGGACAGGTCGGACCGGGGAGCTGTTTTTT
TRBV24-1	-	TRBJ1-4	-	CATLQDRENEKLFF	TGTGCCACCCTCCAGGACAGAGAGAATGAAAAACTGTTTTTT